One and the same sample provided the 13 T cell receptor beta chains below, sequenced in a study of neoadjuvant anti-PD-1 for oral cavity cancer. Generated by immunoSEQ multiplex PCR, the TCRdb table keeps only in-frame clones and is missing some. The table shows over 65,000 clones, with 86% occurring only once. Documented time point: after neoadjuvant nivolumab, at surgical resection. The source material was PBMCs, sampled after nivolumab (anti-PD-1) treatment. Receptor source: a person aged 35 to 85 with oral cavity squamous cell carcinoma.

This clone was picked up one time. This chain uses TRBV30 with TRBJ2-5, with D possibly being TRBD1 (5 bases). Trimming stripped 0 bases from V and 1 base from J, with 15 bases between. Germline CDR1 GTSNPN, CDR2 SVGIG (reference sequence). This CDR3 comprises 16 residues. In nucleotides, the CDR3 is TGTGCCTGGAGTGTACGTGGGGCGCCCGTCCAAGAGACCCAGTACTTC. Protein sequence: CAWSVRGAPVQETQYF.

The CDR3 here is CASTLGGLAKYEQFF. The CDR3 region has the DNA TGTGCCAGCACCTTGGGGGGACTAGCAAAGTATGAGCAGTTCTTC. The J gene is TRBJ2-1, the V gene TRBV27, with 9 bases matching TRBD2. The CDR3 is 15 amino acids. The V and J ends lost 7 bases and 8 bases, in that order; junction bases with no gene match: 12. CDR1 and CDR2 (germline): MNHEY, SMNVEV (reference sequence).

The rearrangement links TRBV5-1 to TRBJ2-7; D remains ambiguous. The V gene lost 4 bases and the J gene lost 2 bases, with 10 bases spanning the gap. This CDR3 spans 13 amino acids. Germline V CDR1 and CDR2: SGHRS, YFSETQ. The CDR3 here is CASSVGQPYEQYF. The DNA for the CDR3 is TGCGCCAGCAGCGTCGGTCAGCCCTACGAGCAGTACTTC.

The rearrangement joins TRBV7-9 to TRBJ2-1; maybe TRBD2 (5 bases). The CDR3 has 16 residues. CDR1 is SEHNR and CDR2 is FQNEAQ in the germline V gene (reference sequence). Trimming pared 2 bases from V and 0 bases from J, leaving 11 bases between. The CDR3 nucleotides read TGTGCCAGCAGCTTATTCGGGGATCGCTCCTACAATGAGCAGTTCTTC. It yields the protein CASSLFGDRSYNEQFF.

V is TRBV5-1 and J is TRBJ2-2; 9 bases agree with TRBD2. Germline V gives CDR1 SGHRS, CDR2 YFSETQ. V was clipped by 0 bases and J by 4 bases; unmatched bases: 1. CDR3 size: 15 residues. In nucleotides, the CDR3 is TGCGCCAGCAGCTTGGGTAGCGGGAGCACCGGGGAGCTGTTTTTT. Translated: CASSLGSGSTGELFF.

This chain joins TRBV27 and TRBJ2-3, with a tentative D call TRBD1 (6 bases). V was trimmed by 3 bases and J by 0 bases, leaving 7 bases between them. Germline CDR1 and CDR2: MNHEY and SMNVEV (reference sequence). The CDR3 runs 14 residues. The DNA for the CDR3 is TGTGCCAGCAGTTTGGACAGAAGCACAGATACGCAGTATTTT. This sequence encodes CASSLDRSTDTQYF.

This clone has a single count. V gene TRBV5-4 combines with J gene TRBJ1-6; 7 bases line up with TRBD1. The trim removed 4 bases at V and 7 bases at J, leaving 2 bases unmatched. This CDR3 comprises 13 residues. Germline-derived CDR1 and CDR2 are SGHNT and YYREEE (reference sequence). Here the CDR3 DNA reads TGTGCCAGCAGCAAACAGGGGAATTCACCCCTCCACTTT. Translating it yields CASSKQGNSPLHF.

V and J are TRBV5-1 and TRBJ1-1, with D unresolved. V was shortened by 5 bases and J by 0 bases, with 8 bases between the two germline ends. The germline V gene has CDR1 SGHRS and CDR2 YFSETQ. CDR3 length equals 13 residues. The chain's CDR3 is CASSSVVNTEAFF. Here the CDR3 DNA reads TGCGCCAGCAGTTCTGTGGTGAACACTGAAGCTTTCTTT. Full variable domain (missing parts from reference TRBV5-1 and TRBJ1-1): KAGVTQTPRYLIKTRGQQVTLSCSPISGHRSVSWYQQTPGQGLQFLFEYFSETQRNKGNFPGRFSGRQFSNSRSEMNVSTLELGDSALYLCASSSVVNTEAFFGQGTRLTVV.

The rearrangement links TRBV9 to TRBJ2-7; no clear D gene. CDR1 is SGDLS, CDR2 YYNGEE, per germline. The V and J ends lost 2 bases and 7 bases respectively, with 13 bases between them. The CDR3 length is 13 residues. The CDR3 nucleotides read TGTGCCAGCAGCGTGACCGGAGTAGGGGAGCAGTACTTC. It encodes CASSVTGVGEQYF.

The chain couples TRBV5-5 to TRBJ1-1; no clear D gene. V lost 1 base and J 0 bases, leaving 7 bases between the germline ends. The CDR3 is 14 amino acids. Germline CDR1 SGHKS, CDR2 YYEKEE (reference sequence). CDR3 sequence: CASSLSELNTEAFF. As DNA, the CDR3 is TGTGCCAGCAGCTTGTCAGAATTGAACACTGAAGCTTTCTTT.

The V and J genes are TRBV5-6 and TRBJ1-4; TRBD1 aligns across 7 bases. The CDR3 sequence is 14 residues long. Germline CDR1 reads SGHDT; CDR2 reads YYEEEE. After removal of 0 bases from V and 4 bases from J, the junction contained 0 bases not matched to a gene. The CDR3 spells CASSLGQGNEKLFF. Here the CDR3 DNA reads TGTGCCAGCAGCTTGGGACAGGGTAATGAAAAACTGTTTTTT.

This sequence joins TRBV5-5 and TRBJ2-7; the match to TRBD1 covers 7 bases. Trimming at V came to 0 bases and at J to 5 bases, leaving 14 bases not matched to a gene. The CDR3 covers 17 residues. Looked up from germline, CDR1 is SGHKS and CDR2 is YYEKEE (reference sequence). CDR3 residues: CASSLALGGLVFDEQYF. CDR3 sequence (DNA): TGTGCCAGCAGCTTGGCACTAGGGGGCCTAGTATTTGACGAGCAGTACTTC.

The V gene is TRBV4-2, the J gene TRBJ2-5; the D gene could be TRBD1 or TRBD2 (6 bases each). Germline CDR1 and CDR2: LGHNA and YNFKEQ. The CDR3 length is 16 residues. V lost 1 base to trimming and J lost 5 bases, with 17 bases between them. CDR3 bases: TGTGCCAGCAGCCAAGTAGGAGCAGGGGCGGGGGAGACCCAGTACTTC. Translating it yields CASSQVGAGAGETQYF.